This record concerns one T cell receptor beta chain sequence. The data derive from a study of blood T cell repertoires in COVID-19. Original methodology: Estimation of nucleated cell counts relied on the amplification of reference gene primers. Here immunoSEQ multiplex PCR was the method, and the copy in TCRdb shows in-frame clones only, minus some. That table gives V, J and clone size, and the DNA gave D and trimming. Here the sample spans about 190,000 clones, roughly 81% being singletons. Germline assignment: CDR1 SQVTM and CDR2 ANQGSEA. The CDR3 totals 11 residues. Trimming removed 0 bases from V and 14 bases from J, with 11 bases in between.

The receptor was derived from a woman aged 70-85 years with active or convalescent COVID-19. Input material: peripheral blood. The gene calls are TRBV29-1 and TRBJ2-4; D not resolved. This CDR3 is CSVEEGDSKYF. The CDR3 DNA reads TGCAGCGTTGAAGAAGGAGATTCAAAGTACTTC.